The entry below gives a single T cell receptor beta chain sequence along with its context. The entry originates in a study of blood T cell repertoires in COVID-19. Whole-study context: Whether acute or convalescent, the COVID-19 samples came from the United States, Italy and Spain. From T cells, B-cell-depleted T cells, or PBMCs came the material, which was cDNA or gDNA.

Under the authors' procedure: Amplification with reference gene primers provided the estimates of nucleated cell counts. Assay used: immunoSEQ multiplex PCR; TCRdb lists only in-frame clones, some missing. The DNA gave D and trimming, while V, J and clone size come from that table. This table holds 100,000 to 150,000 clones, 88% found once. Germline assignment: CDR1 KGHSH and CDR2 LQKENI. The CDR3 is made up of 14 amino acids. The V end was cut by 6 bases, the J end by 3 bases, with 14 bases between. The chain uses TRBV18 and TRBJ1-1; D is unresolved. The source material was peripheral blood. This TCR was recovered from a man between 65 and 85 years old with active COVID-19. The CDR3 sequence is CASSPASPDTEAFF. The DNA of the CDR3 is TGTGCCAGCTCCCCTGCCAGTCCTGACACTGAAGCTTTCTTT.